The next 17 T cell receptor beta chains were all read from a single sample in a study of graft-versus-host responses after intestinal transplantation. Their cognate antigens are unknown. The data were produced by immunoSEQ multiplex PCR, yet TCRdb's version contains in-frame clones alone and is incomplete. Of tens of thousands of clones detected, over 85% appear once; the ten largest clones hold around 1.1%. The sample was unstimulated CD8+ T cells sorted from spleen or lymph node cells, taken before transplant. These receptor sequences come from a human donor who was the organ donor for an intestinal transplant.

This clone was recorded only once. The chain links TRBV11-1 to TRBJ2-5; 8 nucleotides line up with TRBD1. The J call could be wrong; TRBJ2-7 is a better fit for the DNA end. Germline CDR1 is SGHAT and CDR2 is FQDESV (reference sequence). This CDR3 spans 14 amino acids. CDR3 nucleotide sequence: TGTGCCAGCAGCTTACACAGGGGGAGCAACGAGCAGTACTTC. It encodes CASSLHRGSNEQYF.

This chain links TRBV10-3 with TRBJ1-2; D possibly corresponds to TRBD1 (5 bases). Between the trimmed V and J ends, which lost 1 base and 4 bases, there was a span of 22 bases. The germline CDR1 and CDR2 sequences are ENHRY and SYGVKD. This CDR3 spans 18 amino acids. CDR3: CAISEFLRGFKSAYGYTF. CDR3 in DNA: TGTGCCATCAGTGAGTTTCTGCGGGGCTTCAAATCTGCCTATGGCTACACCTTC.

V gene TRBV21-1 combines with J gene TRBJ1-5; TRBD1 is the table's D call and was not checked against the DNA. TRBV21-1 is assigned pseudogene status. The CDR3 length is 18 residues. The CDR3 reads CASTGQGAPSRVNQPQHF. The CDR3, as DNA: TGTGCCAGCACTGGACAGGGGGCGCCGAGTAGGGTCAATCAGCCCCAGCATTTT.

This rearrangement joins TRBV19 to TRBJ2-2, with 7 bases identical to TRBD2. The CDR3 is 14 amino acids. Germline-derived CDR1 and CDR2 are LNHDA and SQIVND (reference sequence). V was pared by 2 bases and J by 5 bases, with 2 bases of the junction left unmatched. CDR3 sequence: CASSILADTGELFF. The DNA of the CDR3 is TGTGCCAGTAGTATACTAGCGGATACCGGGGAGCTGTTTTTT. Based on the CDR3 plus reference TRBV19 and TRBJ2-2, the full variable domain is DGGITQSPKYLFRKEGQNVTLSCEQNLNHDAMYWYRQDPGQGLRLIYYSQIVNDFQKGDIAEGYSVSREKKESFPLTVTSAQKNPTAFYLCASSILADTGELFFGEGSRLTVL.

This chain's CDR3 is CASRGAGRFTDTQYF. For the CDR3, the DNA is TGTGCCAGCCGAGGAGCGGGCCGCTTCACAGATACGCAGTATTTT. The genes are TRBV27 and TRBJ2-3, with a weak D call TRBD2 (6 bases). This CDR3 region has 15 residues. Germline-derived CDR1 and CDR2 are MNHEY and SMNVEV (reference sequence). Trimming pared 8 bases from V and 2 bases from J, leaving 17 bases between.

The gene calls are TRBV19 and TRBJ1-1; 11 nucleotides align to TRBD1. The CDR3 covers 15 residues. Germline assignment: CDR1 LNHDA and CDR2 SQIVND (reference sequence). V shed 5 bases, J shed 5 bases, and the junction held 7 bases outside the gene matches. This CDR3 reads CASSWDRGLATEAFF. The CDR3 DNA reads as TGTGCCAGTAGTTGGGACAGGGGGTTGGCGACTGAAGCTTTCTTT.

The genes are TRBV4-1 and TRBJ1-1; TRBD1 might be the D (5 bases). The germline V gene has CDR1 MGHRA and CDR2 YSYEKL. V lost 3 bases, J lost 0 bases, and 14 bases lay in between. The CDR3 length is 16 residues. The CDR3 nucleotides read TGCGCCAGCAGCCACCGACAGACAGACCTGAACACTGAAGCTTTCTTT. It specifies CASSHRQTDLNTEAFF.

The rearrangement links TRBV28 to TRBJ2-1; 13 nucleotides align to TRBD2. Germline V gene data show CDR1 as MDHEN and CDR2 as SYDVKM. The CDR3 sequence is 17 residues long. V was pared by 7 bases and J by 0 bases, with 6 bases of the junction left unmatched. CDR3 DNA sequence: TGTGCCAGCACCGAACGGACTAGCGGGAGCTCCTACAATGAGCAGTTCTTC. It specifies CASTERTSGSSYNEQFF.

The genes are TRBV18 and TRBJ1-1; D is unclear. V shed 0 bases and J shed 11 bases, with 13 bases lying between them. Germline-derived CDR1 and CDR2 are KGHSH and LQKENI. This CDR3 has 13 residues. Written as DNA, the CDR3 is TGTGCCAGCTCACCACCGGCGGCCCTAGAGGCTTTCTTT. Its translation: CASSPPAALEAFF.

The chain employs TRBV7-6 and TRBJ2-2; D perhaps matches TRBD2 (5 bases). There are 14 residues in the CDR3. Trimming shortened V by 5 bases and J by 6 bases, and 13 bases separated the two germline ends. CDR1 and CDR2 from the germline V gene are SGHVS and FNYEAQ. The CDR3 DNA reads TGTGCCAGCAGCCAGAAGGACTCCGCCGGGGAGCTGTTTTTT. It yields the protein CASSQKDSAGELFF.

The rearrangement links TRBV5-4 to TRBJ2-5, with a weak D call TRBD1 (5 bases). Germline assignment: CDR1 SGHNT and CDR2 YYREEE (reference sequence). Trimming pared 5 bases from V and 2 bases from J, leaving 13 bases between. The CDR3 has 14 amino acids. The CDR3 nucleotides read TGTGCCAGCAGGGGGCTCGGTGGGCAAGAGACCCAGTACTTC. Translated, it gives CASRGLGGQETQYF.

The chain carries TRBV7-9 and TRBJ2-3; D gene unclear. Per germline, CDR1 SEHNR and CDR2 FQNEAQ (reference sequence). Trimming cost V 11 bases and J 1 base, with 7 bases left between them. This CDR3 has 11 residues. The CDR3 sequence is CAPSGTDTQYF. CDR3 DNA sequence: TGTGCCCCGTCAGGCACAGATACGCAGTATTTT.

The chain combines TRBV6-1 with TRBJ1-5; TRBD1 might be the D (5 bases). CDR1 and CDR2 (germline): MNHNS, SASEGT. Trimming cost V 3 bases and J 0 bases, with 15 bases left between them. This CDR3 has 17 amino acids. The CDR3 region is CASSEYWRQYSNQPQHF. In DNA, the CDR3 is TGTGCCAGCAGTGAGTATTGGCGACAGTATAGCAATCAGCCCCAGCATTTT.

The chain combines TRBV25-1 with TRBJ2-1, with D unclear. The CDR3 runs 13 residues. The germline V and J ends were trimmed by 4 bases and 8 bases, with 12 bases remaining between them. Germline values: CDR1 MGHDK, CDR2 SYGVNS. CDR3: CASSGASVDEQFF. The CDR3 nucleotides read TGTGCCAGCAGTGGAGCAAGTGTGGATGAGCAGTTCTTC.

The chain carries TRBV2 and TRBJ1-1; no clear D. From germline, CDR1 is SNHLY and CDR2 FYNNEI. The CDR3 extends over 13 amino acids. V lost 7 bases and J 3 bases, leaving 12 bases between the germline ends. CDR3 coding DNA: TGTGCCAGCAACTCCGTCGGGGACACTGAAGCTTTCTTT. Its protein product is CASNSVGDTEAFF.

CDR3 loop: CASAFLTGSEQYF. The CDR3 bases are TGTGCCAGCGCTTTCCTGACTGGCTCCGAGCAGTACTTC. V gene TRBV19 combines with J gene TRBJ2-7; D not resolved. From germline, CDR1 is LNHDA and CDR2 SQIVND (reference sequence). The CDR3 runs 13 residues. Trimming took off 9 bases at V and 6 bases at J, with 18 bases between the two ends.

The rearrangement uses TRBV5-4 and TRBJ2-1; 9 bases match TRBD2. The CDR3 is 16 amino acids. Germline V gene lookup returns CDR1 SGHNT and CDR2 YYREEE (reference sequence). Trimming at V came to 1 base and at J to 7 bases, leaving 9 bases not matched to a gene. CDR3 coding DNA: TGTGCCAGCAGCTTGAAGGCGGGAGGGCCTCAAAATGAGCAGTTCTTC. It encodes CASSLKAGGPQNEQFF.